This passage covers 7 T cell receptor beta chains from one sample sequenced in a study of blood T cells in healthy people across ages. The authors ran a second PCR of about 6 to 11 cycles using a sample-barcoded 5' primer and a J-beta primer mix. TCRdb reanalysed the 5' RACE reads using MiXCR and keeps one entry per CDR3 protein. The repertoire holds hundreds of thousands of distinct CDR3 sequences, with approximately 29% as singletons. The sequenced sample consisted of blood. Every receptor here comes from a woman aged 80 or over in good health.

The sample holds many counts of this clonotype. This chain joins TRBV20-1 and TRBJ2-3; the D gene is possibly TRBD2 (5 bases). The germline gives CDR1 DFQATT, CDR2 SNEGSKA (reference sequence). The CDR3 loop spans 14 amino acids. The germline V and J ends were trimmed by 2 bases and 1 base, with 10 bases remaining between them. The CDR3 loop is CSARWRRGTDTQYF. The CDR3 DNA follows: TGCAGTGCTAGATGGAGGCGGGGCACAGATACGCAGTATTTT.

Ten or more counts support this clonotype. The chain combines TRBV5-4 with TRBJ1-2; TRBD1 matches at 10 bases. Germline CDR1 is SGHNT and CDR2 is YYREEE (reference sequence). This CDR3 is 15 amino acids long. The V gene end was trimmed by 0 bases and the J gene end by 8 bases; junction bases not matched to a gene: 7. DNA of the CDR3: TGTGCCAGCAGCTTGGCGGGACAGGGGATGAGGGGCTACACCTTC. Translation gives CASSLAGQGMRGYTF.

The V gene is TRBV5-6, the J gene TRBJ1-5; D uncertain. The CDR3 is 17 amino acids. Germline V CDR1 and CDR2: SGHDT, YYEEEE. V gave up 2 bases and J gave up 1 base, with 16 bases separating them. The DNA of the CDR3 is TGTGCCAGCAGCTTCGGAGGTCCCCCCGGGAGCAATCAGCCCCAGCATTTT. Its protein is CASSFGGPPGSNQPQHF.

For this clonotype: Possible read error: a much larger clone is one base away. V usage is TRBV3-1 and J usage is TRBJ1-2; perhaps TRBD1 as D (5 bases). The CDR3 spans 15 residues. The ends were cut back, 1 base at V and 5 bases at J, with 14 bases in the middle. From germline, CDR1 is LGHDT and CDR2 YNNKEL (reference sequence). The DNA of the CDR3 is TGTGCCAGCAGCCAAGGGGCCTCGACAGTGTATGGCTACACCTTC. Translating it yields CASSQGASTVYGYTF.

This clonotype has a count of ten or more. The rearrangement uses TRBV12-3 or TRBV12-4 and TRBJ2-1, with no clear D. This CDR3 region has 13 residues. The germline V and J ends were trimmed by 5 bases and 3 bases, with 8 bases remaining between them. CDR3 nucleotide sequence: TGTGCCAGCAGTCGCCTCAGCTACAATGAGCAGTTCTTC. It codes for CASSRLSYNEQFF.

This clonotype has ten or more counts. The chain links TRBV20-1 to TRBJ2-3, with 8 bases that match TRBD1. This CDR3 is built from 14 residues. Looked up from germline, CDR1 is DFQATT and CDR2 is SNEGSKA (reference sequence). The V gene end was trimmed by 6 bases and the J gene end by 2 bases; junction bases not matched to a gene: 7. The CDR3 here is CSAADRGYTDTQYF. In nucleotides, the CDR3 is TGCAGTGCCGCCGACAGGGGATACACAGATACGCAGTATTTT.

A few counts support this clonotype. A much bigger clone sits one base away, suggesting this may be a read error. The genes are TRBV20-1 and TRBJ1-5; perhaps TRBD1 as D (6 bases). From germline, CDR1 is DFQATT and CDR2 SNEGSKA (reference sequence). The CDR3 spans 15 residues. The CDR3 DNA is TGCAGTGCTACCCCAGGGGCCTCCCTCAATCAGCCCCGGCATTTT. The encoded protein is CSATPGASLNQPRHF.